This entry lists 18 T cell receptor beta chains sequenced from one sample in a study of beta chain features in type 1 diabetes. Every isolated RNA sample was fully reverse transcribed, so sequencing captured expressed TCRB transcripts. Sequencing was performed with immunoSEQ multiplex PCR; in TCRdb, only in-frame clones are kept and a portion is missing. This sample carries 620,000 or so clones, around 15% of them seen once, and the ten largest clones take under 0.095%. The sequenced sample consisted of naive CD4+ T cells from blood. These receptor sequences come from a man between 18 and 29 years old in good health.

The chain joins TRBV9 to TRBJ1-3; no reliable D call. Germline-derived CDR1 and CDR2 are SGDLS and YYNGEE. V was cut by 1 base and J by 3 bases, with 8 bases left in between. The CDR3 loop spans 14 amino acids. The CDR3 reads CASSVLGGGNTIYF. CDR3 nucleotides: TGTGCCAGCAGCGTATTGGGAGGTGGAAACACCATATATTTT.

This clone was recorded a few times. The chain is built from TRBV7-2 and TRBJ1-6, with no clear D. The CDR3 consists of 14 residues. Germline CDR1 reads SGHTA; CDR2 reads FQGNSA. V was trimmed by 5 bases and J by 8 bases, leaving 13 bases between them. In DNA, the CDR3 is TGTGCCAGCAGCCCCCGGAGGGTTCATTCACCCCTCCACTTT. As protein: CASSPRRVHSPLHF. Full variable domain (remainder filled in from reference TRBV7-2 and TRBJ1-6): GAGVSQSPSNKVTEKGKDVELRCDPISGHTALYWYRQSLGQGLEFLIYFQGNSAPDKSGLPSDRFSAERTGGSVSTLTIQRTQQEDSAVYLCASSPRRVHSPLHFGNGTRLTVT.

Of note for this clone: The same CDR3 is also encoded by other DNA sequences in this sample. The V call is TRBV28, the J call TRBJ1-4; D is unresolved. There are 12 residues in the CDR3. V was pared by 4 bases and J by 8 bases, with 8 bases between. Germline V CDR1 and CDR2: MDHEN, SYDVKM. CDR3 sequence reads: CASSYRVEKLFF. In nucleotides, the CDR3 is TGTGCCAGCAGTTATCGTGTCGAAAAACTGTTTTTT.

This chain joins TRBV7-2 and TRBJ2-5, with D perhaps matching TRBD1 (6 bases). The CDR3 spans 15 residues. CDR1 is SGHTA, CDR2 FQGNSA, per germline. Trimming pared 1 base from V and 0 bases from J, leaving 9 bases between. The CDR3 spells CASSLVTGHQETQYF. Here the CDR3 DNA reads TGTGCCAGCAGCTTAGTCACAGGGCACCAAGAGACCCAGTACTTC. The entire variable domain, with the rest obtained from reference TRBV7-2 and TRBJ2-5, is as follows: GAGVSQSPSNKVTEKGKDVELRCDPISGHTALYWYRQSLGQGLEFLIYFQGNSAPDKSGLPSDRFSAERTGGSVSTLTIQRTQQEDSAVYLCASSLVTGHQETQYFGPGTRLLVL.

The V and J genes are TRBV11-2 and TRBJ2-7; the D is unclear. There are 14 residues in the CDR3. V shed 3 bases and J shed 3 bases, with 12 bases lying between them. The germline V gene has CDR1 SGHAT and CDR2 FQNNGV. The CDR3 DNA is TGTGCCAGCAGCTTTGCCCCCGATCTCTACGAGCAGTACTTC. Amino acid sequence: CASSFAPDLYEQYF.

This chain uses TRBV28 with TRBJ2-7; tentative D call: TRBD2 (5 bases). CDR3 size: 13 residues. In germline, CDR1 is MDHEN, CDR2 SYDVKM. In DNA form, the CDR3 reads TGTGGGTGTCTGAGGGAGTACCCCTACGAGCAGTACTTC. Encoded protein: CGCLREYPYEQYF.

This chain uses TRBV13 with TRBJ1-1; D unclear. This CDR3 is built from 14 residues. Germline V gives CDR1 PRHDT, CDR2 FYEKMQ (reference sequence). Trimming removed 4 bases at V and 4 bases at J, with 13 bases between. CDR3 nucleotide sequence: TGTGCCAGCAGCTCCGGCAGATCGAGCACTGAAGCTTTCTTT. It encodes CASSSGRSSTEAFF.

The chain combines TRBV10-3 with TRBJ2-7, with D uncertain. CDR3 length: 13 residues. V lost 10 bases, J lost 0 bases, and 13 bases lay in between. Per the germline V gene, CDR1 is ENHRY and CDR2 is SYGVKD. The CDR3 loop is CATKTDRSYEQYF. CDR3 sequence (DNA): TGTGCCACAAAGACGGACCGCTCCTACGAGCAGTACTTC.

CDR3 nucleotides: TGTGCCAGCAGTTTATACCAAAAACGACCGCTCGGCTTCTATGGCTACACCTTC. Residues: CASSLYQKRPLGFYGYTF. The chain uses TRBV27 and TRBJ1-2; D is uncertain. The V end lost 1 base, the J end lost 4 bases, and 22 bases lay between the germline ends. CDR1 and CDR2 (germline): MNHEY, SMNVEV (reference sequence). This CDR3 region has 18 residues.

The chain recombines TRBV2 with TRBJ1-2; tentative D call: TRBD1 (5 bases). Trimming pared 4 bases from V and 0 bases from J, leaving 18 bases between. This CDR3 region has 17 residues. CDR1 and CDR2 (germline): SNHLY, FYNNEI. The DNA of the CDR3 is TGTGCCAGCAGTGGTAGCTATTGGGACGACTCTAACTATGGCTACACCTTC. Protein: CASSGSYWDDSNYGYTF.

CDR3 amino acids: CATTGTGADTGELFF. The CDR3 region has the DNA TGTGCCACCACGGGGACGGGGGCCGACACCGGGGAGCTGTTTTTT. This chain connects TRBV7-2 to TRBJ2-2, with D possibly called TRBD1 or TRBD2 (6 bases each). The germline V and J ends were trimmed by 10 bases and 3 bases, with 18 bases remaining between them. The germline CDR1 and CDR2 sequences are SGHTA and FQGNSA. The CDR3 is made up of 15 amino acids.

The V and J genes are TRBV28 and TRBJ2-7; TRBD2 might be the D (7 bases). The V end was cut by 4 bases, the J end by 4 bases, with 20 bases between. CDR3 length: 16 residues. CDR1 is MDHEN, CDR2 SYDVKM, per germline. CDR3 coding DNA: TGTGCCAGCAGTTCCTTGCGGGGGACACCTACTTACGAGCAGTACTTC. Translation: CASSSLRGTPTYEQYF.

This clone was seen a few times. CDR3 coding DNA: TGTGCCAGCAGCTTAGGCGGCAGGGATAAAGAGACCCAGTACTTC. Amino acids: CASSLGGRDKETQYF. The chain links TRBV7-2 to TRBJ2-5; TRBD1 is a possible D gene (5 bases). CDR3 size: 15 residues. Trimming took off 1 base at V and 3 bases at J, with 12 bases between the two ends. Germline CDR1 SGHTA, CDR2 FQGNSA.

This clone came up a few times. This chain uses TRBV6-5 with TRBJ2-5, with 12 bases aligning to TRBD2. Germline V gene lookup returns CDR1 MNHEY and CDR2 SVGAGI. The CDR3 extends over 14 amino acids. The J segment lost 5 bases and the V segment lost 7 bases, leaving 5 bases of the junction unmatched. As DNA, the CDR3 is TGTGCCAGCAACCTAGCGGGGGGGAAGGAGACCCAGTACTTC. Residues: CASNLAGGKETQYF.

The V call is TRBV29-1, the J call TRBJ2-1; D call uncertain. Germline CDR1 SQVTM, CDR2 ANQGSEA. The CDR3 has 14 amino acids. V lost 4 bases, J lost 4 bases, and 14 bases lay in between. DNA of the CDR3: TGCAGCGTTGGCTGGTCAGATGCTTACAATGAGCAGTTCTTC. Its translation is CSVGWSDAYNEQFF.

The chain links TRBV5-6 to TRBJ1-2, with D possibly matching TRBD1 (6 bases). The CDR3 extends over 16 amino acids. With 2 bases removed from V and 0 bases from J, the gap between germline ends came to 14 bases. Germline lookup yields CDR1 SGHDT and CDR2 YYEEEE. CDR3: CASSLSQGTANYGYTF. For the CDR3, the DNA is TGTGCCAGCAGCTTATCACAGGGTACAGCTAACTATGGCTACACCTTC.

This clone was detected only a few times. The CDR3 spells CASSRSRGSEQYF. The CDR3 coding sequence is TGTGCCAGCTCACGGTCCAGGGGGAGTGAGCAGTACTTC. V usage is TRBV18 and J usage is TRBJ2-7; 7 positions match TRBD1. Per the germline V gene, CDR1 is KGHSH and CDR2 is LQKENI. The CDR3 is made up of 13 amino acids. With V trimmed by 4 bases and J by 7 bases, 7 bases remained unmatched. Full variable domain (missing parts from reference TRBV18 and TRBJ2-7): NAGVMQNPRHLVRRRGQEARLRCSPMKGHSHVYWYRQLPEEGLKFMVYLQKENIIDESGMPKERFSAEFPKEGPSILRIQQVVRGDSAAYFCASSRSRGSEQYFGPGTRLTVT.

The CDR3 DNA reads as TGCGCCAGCAGCCACGGGACAGCCTACGAGCAGTACTTC. Protein: CASSHGTAYEQYF. This chain connects TRBV4-3 to TRBJ2-7, with TRBD1 matching over 7 bases. The CDR3 sequence is 13 residues long. J lost 2 bases, V lost 3 bases, and 1 base had no gene match. Germline values: CDR1 LGHNA, CDR2 YSLEER.